A selection of T cell receptor beta chains follows, all from one sample in a study of T cells in localized non-small cell lung cancer. The repertoire was sequenced with immunoSEQ multiplex PCR; TCRdb's copy has only in-frame clones and lacks some. Of about 1,900 clones listed, roughly 20% are singletons. Specimen: normal lung tissue next to the tumor, collected before any cancer treatment. The origin of the receptors is a female donor older than 55 with stage II lung adenocarcinoma. CDR3s include the opening cysteine and the closing phenylalanine or tryptophan. A D gene is named only where the DNA matches it firmly. Some rows have no size entry. The others give once, few or many, or a class for an expanded clone.

j_gene,v_gene,d_gene,abundance,CDR3nt,CDR3aa
TRBJ1-2,TRBV6-8,-,large,TGTGCCAGCAGTTACGATCCGGGACCTCGAGGCTACACCTTC,CASSYDPGPRGYTF
TRBJ1-1,TRBV10-3,TRBD1,few,TGTGCCATCAGTGAGGGTTTAGGGGAACAGGGGTACACTGAAGCTTTCTTT,CAISEGLGEQGYTEAFF
TRBJ1-2,TRBV11-3,TRBD1,medium-sized,TGTGCCAGCAGCCACCGGGACAGGGTCTATGGCTACACCTTC,CASSHRDRVYGYTF
TRBJ1-4,TRBV11-3,-,medium-sized,TGTGCCAGCAGCTTACCCTTAGGAGAGAATGAAAAACTGTTTTTT,CASSLPLGENEKLFF
TRBJ2-4,TRBV28,TRBD2,few,TGTGCCAGCAGTTCCCAACTAGCGGGGGGTCAGTACTTC,CASSSQLAGGQYF
TRBJ1-1,TRBV29-1,-,few,TGCAGCGTTGTAACCAGACTTCGAATGAACACTGAAGCTTTCTTT,CSVVTRLRMNTEAFF
TRBJ2-2,TRBV6-8,-,medium-sized,TGTGCCATCAGTGGGTTGGATGTGGCCGGGGAGCTGTTTTTT,CAISGLDVAGELFF
TRBJ1-5,TRBV28,-,medium-sized,TGTGCCAGTCGGGTGGGAAGTCAGCCCCAGCATTTT,CASRVGSQPQHF
TRBJ2-7,TRBV9,-,few,TGTGCCAGCAGCGAGTTCAGTGGGCCTTCCTACGAGCAGTACTTC,CASSEFSGPSYEQYF
TRBJ2-2,TRBV11-3,-,few,TGTGCCAGCAGTCTCGCGTCTTCCCCCTACTACACCGGGGAGCTGTTTTTT,CASSLASSPYYTGELFF
TRBJ1-1,TRBV11-3,-,few,TGTGCCAGCAGCCTCCCAGGGGCGAACACTGAAGCTTTCTTT,CASSLPGANTEAFF
TRBJ2-1,TRBV19,TRBD2,-,TGTGCCAGCAATAGCGGGAGGTACAATGAGCAGTTCTTC,CASNSGRYNEQFF
TRBJ1-3,TRBV9,-,medium-sized,TGTGCCAGCAGTGAGATCGTCCTCTCTGGAAACACCATATATTTT,CASSEIVLSGNTIYF
TRBJ2-1,TRBV6-8,TRBD2,-,TGTGCCATCAGTCGGACTAGCGGGGGAGATTTAGGGTTCTTC,CAISRTSGGDLGFF
TRBJ2-1,TRBV11-3,TRBD2,-,TGTGCCAGCAGCCAAGGCCTAGCGGGGAATGAGCAGTTCTTC,CASSQGLAGNEQFF
TRBJ2-2,TRBV11-3,-,few,TGTGCCAGCAGCCTTTCCGGACGGAACACCGGGGAGCTGTTTTTT,CASSLSGRNTGELFF
TRBJ1-4,TRBV11-3,TRBD1,medium-sized,TGTGCCAGCAGCTTAGTCTCGGGACAGAAGAATGAAAAACTGTTTTTT,CASSLVSGQKNEKLFF
TRBJ2-2,TRBV6-8,-,large,TGTGCCAGCAGTTACCAGTACACCGGGGAGCTGTTTTTT,CASSYQYTGELFF
TRBJ1-5,TRBV11-3,-,-,TGTGCCAGCAGCCTATACCGGGACACGTTCTATCAGCCCCAGCATTTT,CASSLYRDTFYQPQHF
TRBJ2-7,TRBV19,-,-,TGTGCCAGTAGCTCCCAGGGTTCCTACGAGCAGTACTTC,CASSSQGSYEQYF
TRBJ1-1,TRBV9,TRBD1,few,TGTGCCAGCAGCAGACAGGGTGGTGGCACTGAAGCTTTCTTT,CASSRQGGGTEAFF
TRBJ1-6,TRBV19,TRBD1,-,TGTGCCAGTAGTATCACCACAGGGGATCCTTCACCCCTCCACTTT,CASSITTGDPSPLHF
TRBJ1-5,TRBV29-1,-,-,TGCAGCGTTGCCCAGGGCCTTGAACAGCCCCAGCATTTT,CSVAQGLEQPQHF
TRBJ1-4,TRBV19,-,few,TGTGCCAGTAGGTATTCGCCTAATGAAAAACTGTTTTTT,CASRYSPNEKLFF
TRBJ1-4,TRBV7-2,-,medium-sized,TGTGCCAGCAGCTTAGGCCCTGAAGAAAAACTGTTTTTT,CASSLGPEEKLFF
TRBJ1-1,TRBV9,-,few,TGTGCCAGCAGCCTCGGGGGGAAGGCTGAAGCTTTCTTT,CASSLGGKAEAFF
TRBJ1-5,TRBV6-8,TRBD1,few,TGTGCCATCAAGGGGGACAGGGAAGGCCAGCCCCAGCATTTT,CAIKGDREGQPQHF
TRBJ1-5,TRBV11-3,TRBD1,-,TGTGCCAGCAGCTTAGTGACAGGGGGCAATCAGCCCCAGCATTTT,CASSLVTGGNQPQHF
TRBJ2-2,TRBV5-1,TRBD2,-,TGCGCCAGCAGCACGGGACTAGCGGGAGCGAACACCGGGGAGCTGTTTTTT,CASSTGLAGANTGELFF
TRBJ2-7,TRBV29-1,-,-,TGCAGCGTTTCCTATACCGGGATCGAAGTCTACGAGCAGTACTTC,CSVSYTGIEVYEQYF
TRBJ1-2,TRBV6-1,TRBD1,large,TGTGCCAGCAGTGAAGAATTGATGGACAGGCGGTATGGCTACACCTTC,CASSEELMDRRYGYTF
TRBJ1-1,TRBV5-1,-,-,TGCGCCAGCAGCTTAAGGACAGATCCGAACACTGAAGCTTTCTTT,CASSLRTDPNTEAFF
TRBJ2-3,TRBV9,TRBD2,-,TGTGCCAGCAGTGTGACTAGCTCGAATACGCAGTATTTT,CASSVTSSNTQYF
TRBJ2-2,TRBV19,-,-,TGTGCCAGTAGTGCAGGACCCACAGGGCGTGACGGGGAGCTGTTTTTT,CASSAGPTGRDGELFF
TRBJ2-3,TRBV6-8,-,few,TGTGCCAGTCGAGGGGGGACGAGGAGCACAGATACGCAGTATTTT,CASRGGTRSTDTQYF
TRBJ1-1,TRBV6-8,-,-,TGTGCCAGCAGCCCTTACACCGACACTGAAGCTTTCTTT,CASSPYTDTEAFF
TRBJ1-1,TRBV11-3,-,few,TGTGCCAGCAGCTTAGTTTTACAGGGCTACCACATGAACACTGAAGCTTTCTTT,CASSLVLQGYHMNTEAFF
TRBJ2-7,TRBV28,TRBD2,few,TGTGCCAGCAGTTCGGCGGGAGGGGGCCGCGAGCAGTACTTC,CASSSAGGGREQYF
TRBJ1-5,TRBV11-3,-,-,TGTGCCAGCAGCTTGAATACAGCCTATCAGCCCCAGCATTTT,CASSLNTAYQPQHF
TRBJ2-5,TRBV11-3,-,many,TGTGCCAGCAGCTTGTCGGCGGCTCGTAAGACCCAGTACTTC,CASSLSAARKTQYF
TRBJ1-5,TRBV28,-,-,TGTGCCAGCGCGGCCCCCGCAGGCTTTAGATTGAGGAGGGGACAGCCCCAGCATTTT,CASAAPAGFRLRRGQPQHF